The sample holds many counts of the clone carrying this TCR beta chain. This record comes from a study of early T cells in non-severe SARS-CoV-2 infection. Tagging with unique molecular identifiers was applied to individual cDNA molecules. TCRdb reprocessed the 5' RACE reads via MiXCR and lists one record per CDR3 protein. This table has tens of thousands of distinct CDR3 sequences, around 4.9% appearing once. V lost 2 bases and J lost 0, with 7 bases in between. This CDR3 contains 15 residues. Germline V gives CDR1 MNHNY, CDR2 SVGAGI (reference sequence). Sequencing used whole blood. This receptor was obtained from an adult who was a healthcare worker with PCR-confirmed SARS-CoV-2 infection or an uninfected control (not recorded which). The V gene is TRBV6-6, the J gene TRBJ2-2; D is unresolved. The CDR3 reads CASSYLRSNTGELFF. DNA of the CDR3: TGTGCCAGCAGTTACCTACGGTCGAACACCGGGGAGCTGTTTTTT.